This T cell receptor beta chain was captured in a study of blood T cell repertoires in COVID-19. Study at large: T cells, B-cell-depleted T cells, or PBMCs provided the cDNA or gDNA that served as material.

In the original workflow: Reference gene primer amplification gave nucleated cell count estimates. Method: immunoSEQ multiplex PCR; TCRdb's copy keeps in-frame clones and lacks some. D and trimming were read from the DNA, whereas the V and J calls and clone size are those reported in that table. The table lists about 200,000 clones, 70% to 90% of them singletons. V dropped 1 base and J dropped 7 bases, with 13 bases sitting between them. This CDR3 comprises 14 residues. Germline V gene data show CDR1 as LGHDT and CDR2 as YNNKEL (reference sequence). The chain carries TRBV3-1 (or the pseudogene TRBV3-2) and TRBJ1-2, with D perhaps TRBD1 (5 bases). Sequencing used peripheral blood. The sequence derives from a man in his fifties or sixties with active or convalescent COVID-19. The CDR3 bases are TGTGCCAGCAGCCAAGGCAGGGCTCGGTTTGGCTACACCTTC. Its protein product is CASSQGRARFGYTF.